The clone carrying this T cell receptor beta chain was picked up a small number of times. Its antigen is undetermined. With only one base between it and a far larger clone, this is likely a read error. The sample belongs to a study of cytomegalovirus exposure and HLA in healthy donors. About the research overall: Early released data had 65 million to 100 million unique TCRs, all coming from HLA-typed donors. Findings of the study overall: Earlier analysis looked at TCR beta V segments, and most were productive about 87% or about 30% of the time.

Vbeta (60) and Jbeta (13) primers were used in the PCR. Authors' analysis steps: Approximately 11 million of the roughly 80 million unique TCR beta chains counted in a later analysis were shared. Method: immunoSEQ multiplex PCR; TCRdb's copy keeps in-frame clones and lacks some. V, J and clone size are taken as reported in that table, and D and trimming were inferred from the DNA itself. The sample holds roughly 45,000 clones, around 60% seen once. This clonotype originated in a man in his sixties in good health and CMV-seropositive. Sequences were obtained from PBMCs.

In DNA form, the CDR3 reads TGCAGCGTTGAAGGAGGGGCTAGCGGGGCATACAATGAGGAGTTCTTC. It is translated as CSVEGGASGAYNEEFF. The chain is built from TRBV29-1 and TRBJ2-1; TRBD2 matches at 9 bases. CDR1 is SQVTM and CDR2 is ANQGSEA in the germline V gene. This CDR3 spans 16 amino acids.